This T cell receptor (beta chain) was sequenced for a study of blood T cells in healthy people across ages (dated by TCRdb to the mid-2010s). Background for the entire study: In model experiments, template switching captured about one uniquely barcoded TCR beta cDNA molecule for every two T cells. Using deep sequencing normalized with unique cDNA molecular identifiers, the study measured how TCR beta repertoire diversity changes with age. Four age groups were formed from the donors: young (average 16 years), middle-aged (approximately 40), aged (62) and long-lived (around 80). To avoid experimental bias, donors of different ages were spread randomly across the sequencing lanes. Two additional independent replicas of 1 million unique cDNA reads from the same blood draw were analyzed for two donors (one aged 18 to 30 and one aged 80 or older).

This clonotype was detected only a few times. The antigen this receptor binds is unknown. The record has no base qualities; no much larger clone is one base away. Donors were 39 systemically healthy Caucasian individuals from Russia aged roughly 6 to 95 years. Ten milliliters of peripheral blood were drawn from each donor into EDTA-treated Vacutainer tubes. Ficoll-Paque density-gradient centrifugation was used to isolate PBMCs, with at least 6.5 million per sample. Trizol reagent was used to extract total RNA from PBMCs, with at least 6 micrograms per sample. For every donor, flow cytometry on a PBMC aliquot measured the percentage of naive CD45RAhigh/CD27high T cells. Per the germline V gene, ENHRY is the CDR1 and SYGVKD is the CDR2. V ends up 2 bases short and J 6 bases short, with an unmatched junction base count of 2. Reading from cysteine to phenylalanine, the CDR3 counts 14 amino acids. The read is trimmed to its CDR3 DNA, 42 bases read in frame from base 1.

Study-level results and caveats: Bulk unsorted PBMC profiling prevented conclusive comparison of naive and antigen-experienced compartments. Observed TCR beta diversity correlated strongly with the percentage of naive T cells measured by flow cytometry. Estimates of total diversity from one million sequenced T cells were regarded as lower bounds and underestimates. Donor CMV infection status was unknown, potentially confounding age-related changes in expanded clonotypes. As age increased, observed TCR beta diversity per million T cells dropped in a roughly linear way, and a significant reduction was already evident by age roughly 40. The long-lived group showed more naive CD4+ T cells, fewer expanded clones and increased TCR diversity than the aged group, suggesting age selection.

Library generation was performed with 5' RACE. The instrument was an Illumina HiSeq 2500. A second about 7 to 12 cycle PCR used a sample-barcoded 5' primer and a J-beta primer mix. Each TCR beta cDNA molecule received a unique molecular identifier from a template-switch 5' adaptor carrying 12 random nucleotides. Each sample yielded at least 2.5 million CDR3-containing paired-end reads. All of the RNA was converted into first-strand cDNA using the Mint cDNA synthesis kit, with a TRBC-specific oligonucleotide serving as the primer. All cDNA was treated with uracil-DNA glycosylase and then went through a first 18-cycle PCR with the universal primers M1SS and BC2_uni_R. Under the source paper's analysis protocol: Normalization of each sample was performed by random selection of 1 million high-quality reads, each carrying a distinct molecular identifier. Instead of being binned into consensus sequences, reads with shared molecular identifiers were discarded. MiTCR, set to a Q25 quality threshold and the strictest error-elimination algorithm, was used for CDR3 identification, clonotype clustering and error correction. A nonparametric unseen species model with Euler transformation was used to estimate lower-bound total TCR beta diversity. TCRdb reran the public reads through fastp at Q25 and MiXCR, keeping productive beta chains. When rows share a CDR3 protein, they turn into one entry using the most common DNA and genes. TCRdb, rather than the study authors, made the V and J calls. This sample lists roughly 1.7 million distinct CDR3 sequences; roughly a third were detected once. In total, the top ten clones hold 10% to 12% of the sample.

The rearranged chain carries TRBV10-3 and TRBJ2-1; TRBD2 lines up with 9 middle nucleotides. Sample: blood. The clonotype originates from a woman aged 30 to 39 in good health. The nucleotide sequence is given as TGTGCCATCAGTGAGGTGCGGGAGGGCAATGAGCAGTTCTTC. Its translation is CAISEVREGNEQFF.